The clone carrying this T cell receptor (beta chain) was found a few times. Its matching antigen is unknown. This sample stems from a study of response to subunit inactivated influenza vaccine. Findings and limits, study-wide: T cells newly recruited by each seasonal influenza vaccination are few, the authors suggested.

MiXCR was run by TCRdb on the RT-PCR reads, yielding one entry per CDR3 protein. Seen here are about 530,000 distinct CDR3 sequences, 13% observed once, and the top ten hold around 14%. This CDR3 has 11 amino acids. Trimming removed 2 bases at V and 8 bases at J, with 7 bases between. Germline CDR1 and CDR2: SGHDT and YYEEEE. The clonotype comes from a man aged 45-65 years who received an inactivated influenza vaccine. This chain links TRBV5-6 with TRBJ1-2; D gene ambiguous. The source material was PBMCs from blood, sampled 40 to 50 days after vaccination. The CDR3 bases are TGTGCCAGCAGCTTTAGTACAGGCTACACCTTC. This encodes CASSFSTGYTF. Full variable domain (rest looked up from reference TRBV5-6 and TRBJ1-2): DAGVTQSPTHLIKTRGQQVTLRCSPKSGHDTVSWYQQALGQGPQFIFQYYEEEERQRGNFPDRFSGHQFPNYSSELNVNALLLGDSALYLCASSFSTGYTFGSGTRLTVV.